The 2 T cell receptor beta chains reported below all come from one sample, sequenced in a study of blood T cell repertoires in COVID-19. Profiling relied on immunoSEQ multiplex PCR, and the TCRdb table lists in-frame clones only, not all of them. The sample yields about 59,000 clones, roughly 87% seen once. Input material: peripheral blood. The receptors stem from an elderly man in a cohort sampled during active COVID-19.

With regard to this clone: The junction does not match germline at one end; this may be a read error. V and J are TRBV6-5 and TRBJ1-2; D is perhaps TRBD1 (5 bases). The CDR3 extends over 15 amino acids. The V gene's germline CDR1 is MNHEY and CDR2 SVGAGI. The CDR3 is CAGSYSAQGRYGYTF. DNA of the CDR3: TGTGCCGGCAGTTACTCAGCCCAGGGTCGATATGGCTACACCTTC.

The chain has TRBV12-3 or TRBV12-4 and TRBJ1-2, with TRBD1 as a possible D gene (6 bases). The CDR3 is 13 amino acids. Trimming cost V 5 bases and J 6 bases, with 13 bases left between them. Here the CDR3 DNA reads TGTGCCAGCAGTCGAGGGGGTTTTGATGGCTACACCTTC. It yields the protein CASSRGGFDGYTF.